Listed below are T cell receptor beta chains from one sample, sequenced in a study of cytomegalovirus exposure and HLA in healthy donors. This table comes from immunoSEQ multiplex PCR, and its TCRdb copy is limited to in-frame clones, with some not included. Found here are roughly 190,000 clones, about 85% of them singletons; the top ten hold less than 4.5%. Material: PBMCs. The receptors originated from a man over 45 in good health and CMV-seronegative. The CDR3 runs from the conserved cysteine through the conserved F or W. D genes are given only for firm matches. Clone size appears in some rows only: once, few, many, or a class for an expanded clone.

-,TRBV7-9,-,14,TRBJ1-2,CSSSFQQDSYGYTF,TGTTCCAGCAGCTTTCAACAGGATTCTTATGGCTACACCTTC
-,TRBV6-5,-,13,TRBJ1-2,CASTDGGSRGYTF,TGTGCCAGCACCGATGGCGGGTCTCGAGGCTACACCTTC
-,TRBV9,-,14,TRBJ1-2,CASSDNGRDYGYTF,TGTGCCAGCAGCGATAACGGGAGGGATTATGGCTACACCTTC
-,TRBV9,-,14,TRBJ2-7,CASSVGSVDYEQYF,TGTGCCAGCAGCGTAGGGTCTGTAGACTACGAGCAGTACTTC
-,TRBV19,-,16,TRBJ1-4,CASSIWEGPANEKLFF,TGTGCCAGTAGTATTTGGGAGGGGCCGGCTAATGAAAAACTGTTTTTT
once,TRBV30,TRBD2,13,TRBJ2-1,CATSGGSYNEQFF,TGTGCCACGAGCGGGGGCTCCTACAATGAGCAGTTCTTC
few,TRBV19,-,19,TRBJ1-5,CASSPSASYRVGSNQPQHF,TGTGCCAGTAGTCCCTCCGCGTCATACAGGGTTGGAAGCAATCAGCCCCAGCATTTT
-,TRBV19,-,14,TRBJ2-1,CASSMAFSYNEQFF,TGTGCCAGTAGTATGGCTTTCTCCTACAATGAGCAGTTCTTC
-,TRBV10-3,TRBD2,13,TRBJ2-3,CASSLAGGDTQYF,TGTGCGTCCTCGCTGGCGGGGGGGGATACGCAGTATTTT
few,TRBV9,TRBD2,20,TRBJ2-1,CASSADPRLAGASSYNEQFF,TGTGCCAGCAGCGCCGACCCCCGACTAGCGGGGGCCAGCTCCTACAATGAGCAGTTCTTC
-,TRBV7-6,-,15,TRBJ1-6,CASSLITDYNSPLHF,TGTGCCAGCAGCTTAATCACAGACTATAATTCACCCCTCCACTTT
-,TRBV5-5,-,13,TRBJ1-1,CASSFIMNTEAFF,TGTGCCAGCAGCTTCATCATGAACACTGAAGCTTTCTTT
-,TRBV9,-,14,TRBJ2-7,CASSARESAYEQYF,TGTGCCAGCAGCGCAAGGGAGTCCGCCTACGAGCAGTACTTC
-,TRBV4-2,TRBD2,15,TRBJ2-3,CASSPTSGGMDTQYF,TGTGCCAGCAGCCCGACTAGCGGGGGGATGGATACGCAGTATTTT
-,TRBV5-6,-,14,TRBJ1-6,CASSLTGGDSPLHF,TGTGCCAGCAGCTTGACGGGGGGGGATTCACCCCTCCACTTT
-,TRBV9,-,14,TRBJ1-1,CASSESVQDTEAFF,TGTGCCAGCAGCGAATCGGTCCAGGACACTGAAGCTTTCTTT
few,TRBV7-2,TRBD1,14,TRBJ1-1,CASSFNRGSTEAFF,TGTGCCAGCAGCTTCAACAGGGGAAGCACTGAAGCTTTCTTT
-,TRBV9,TRBD1,15,TRBJ1-5,CASSVATGSNQPQHF,TGTGCCAGCAGCGTAGCGACAGGGTCGAATCAGCCCCAGCATTTT
-,TRBV5-8,-,17,TRBJ1-5,CASSPWTESYSNQPQHF,TGTGCCAGCAGCCCATGGACAGAATCTTATAGCAATCAGCCCCAGCATTTT
-,TRBV2,-,10,TRBJ1-2,CASRRDGYTF,TGTGCCAGCAGGCGAGATGGCTACACCTTC
-,TRBV10-3,-,13,TRBJ1-5,CAIRAVSNQPQHF,TGTGCCATCAGGGCAGTAAGTAATCAGCCCCAGCATTTT
-,TRBV9,-,13,TRBJ1-1,CASSVAAGTEAFF,TGTGCCAGCAGCGTTGCCGCGGGGACTGAAGCTTTCTTT
-,TRBV11-2,-,14,TRBJ2-1,CASSPSGLTNEQFF,TGTGCCAGCAGCCCCTCGGGACTCACCAATGAGCAGTTCTTC
-,TRBV5-1,-,18,TRBJ1-1,CASSLGAGEGGSNTEAFF,TGCGCCAGCAGCTTGGGGGCAGGGGAGGGAGGCTCGAACACTGAAGCTTTCTTT
-,TRBV7-2,TRBD2,14,TRBJ2-3,CASRLTGGSDTQYF,TGTGCCAGCAGACTAACGGGGGGGAGCGATACGCAGTATTTT
few,TRBV7-2,TRBD2,14,TRBJ2-5,CASRLRGAQETQYF,TGTGCCAGCAGACTGCGGGGGGCCCAGGAGACCCAGTACTTC
-,TRBV9,-,15,TRBJ1-1,CASSPRTAVNTEAFF,TGCGCCAGCAGCCCACGGACAGCTGTGAACACTGAAGCTTTCTTT